The entry below gives a single T cell receptor (beta chain) sequence along with its context. Sequencing was performed with immunoSEQ multiplex PCR; in TCRdb, only in-frame clones are kept and a portion is missing. This repertoire shows 100,000 to 150,000 clones, about 88% found once; its top ten account for around 3%. The entry originates in a study of control samples from healthy donors and cancer patients. Germline V lookup: CDR1 SNHLY, CDR2 FYNNEI. Trimming cost V 6 bases and J 5 bases, with 5 bases left between them. The CDR3 spans 12 residues. The receptor was isolated from a man over 45 in good health. This chain connects TRBV2 to TRBJ1-6; D not certain. Sequencing was carried out using blood. The CDR3: CASSQNNSPLHF. CDR3 in DNA: TGTGCCAGCAGCCAGAATAATTCACCCCTCCACTTT.